These T cell receptor beta chains were read from a single sample in a study of beta chain features in type 1 diabetes. Data came from immunoSEQ multiplex PCR; TCRdb stores just in-frame clones and leaves some out. The table lists 250,000 to 350,000 clones, around 15% of them singletons. Specimen: central memory CD4+ T cells from blood. These receptor sequences come from a man aged 30-40 years in good health. CDR3s include the opening cysteine and the closing phenylalanine or tryptophan. The D gene is left open where the match is weak. Not every row has a clone size; where given, it reads once, few, many or a size class.

d_call: TRBD2
j_call: TRBJ2-7
clone_size: few
v_call: TRBV7-2
cdr3_nt: TGTGCCAGCAGCTTAACTACTAGCGGGGCGTTAGAGCAGTACTTC
cdr3_aa: CASSLTTSGALEQYF

d_call: TRBD1
j_call: TRBJ1-6
clone_size: few
v_call: TRBV10-3
cdr3_nt: TGTGCCATCAGTGAAACTGACAGGGGTAATTCACCCCTCCACTTT
cdr3_aa: CAISETDRGNSPLHF

d_call: -
j_call: TRBJ1-5
clone_size: -
v_call: TRBV30
cdr3_nt: TGTGCCTGGAGCGCTCAATTACACGGGCAGCCCCAGCATTTT
cdr3_aa: CAWSAQLHGQPQHF

d_call: TRBD2
j_call: TRBJ2-1
clone_size: -
v_call: TRBV5-6
cdr3_nt: TGTGCCAGCAGCTTGGGGACTAGTCACAATGAGCAGTTCTTC
cdr3_aa: CASSLGTSHNEQFF

d_call: -
j_call: TRBJ2-3
clone_size: few
v_call: TRBV29-1
cdr3_nt: TGCAGCGTTGAAACGACAAGCCAGTTGGATACGCAGTATTTT
cdr3_aa: CSVETTSQLDTQYF

d_call: TRBD2
j_call: TRBJ2-3
clone_size: -
v_call: TRBV4-2
cdr3_nt: TGTGCCAGCAGCCTGGGACTAGCGGGAGGTGGTAGCACAGATACGCAGTATTTT
cdr3_aa: CASSLGLAGGGSTDTQYF

d_call: -
j_call: TRBJ2-2
clone_size: -
v_call: TRBV9
cdr3_nt: TGTGCCAGCAGCCCCCGACCGATCAAGAGCGGGTTCGACACCGGGGAGCTGTTTTTT
cdr3_aa: CASSPRPIKSGFDTGELFF

d_call: -
j_call: TRBJ1-2
clone_size: -
v_call: TRBV20-1
cdr3_nt: TGCAGTGCTATATGGATTGGGCGGGGCACCTTC
cdr3_aa: CSAIWIGRGTF

d_call: TRBD1
j_call: TRBJ2-1
clone_size: few
v_call: TRBV5-1
cdr3_nt: TGCGCCAGCAGCTTGGGGACAGGTCACAATGAGCAGTTCTTC
cdr3_aa: CASSLGTGHNEQFF

d_call: -
j_call: TRBJ2-7
clone_size: -
v_call: TRBV27
cdr3_nt: TGTGCCAGCAGTTTTAAGGGTCGTGGGTTCGAGCAGTACTTC
cdr3_aa: CASSFKGRGFEQYF

d_call: -
j_call: TRBJ1-6
clone_size: few
v_call: TRBV19
cdr3_nt: TGTGCCAGTAGTGAAGGGGGGAGCTCCTATAATTCACCCCTCCACTTT
cdr3_aa: CASSEGGSSYNSPLHF

d_call: -
j_call: TRBJ2-5
clone_size: -
v_call: TRBV10-3
cdr3_nt: TGTGCCATCAGCGAAGGGGAGACCCAGTACTTC
cdr3_aa: CAISEGETQYF

d_call: TRBD1
j_call: TRBJ1-1
clone_size: few
v_call: TRBV7-3
cdr3_nt: TGTGCCAGCAGCCCGGGACAGGGCACTGAAGCTTTCTTT
cdr3_aa: CASSPGQGTEAFF

d_call: -
j_call: TRBJ1-1
clone_size: -
v_call: TRBV19
cdr3_nt: TGTGCCAGTAGTTCCCAAATGAACACTGAAGCTTTCTTT
cdr3_aa: CASSSQMNTEAFF

d_call: TRBD1
j_call: TRBJ1-2
clone_size: few
v_call: TRBV27
cdr3_nt: TGTGCCAGCAGTTTGTCCCGGGACAGTCTCGGTGGCTACACCTTC
cdr3_aa: CASSLSRDSLGGYTF

d_call: -
j_call: TRBJ2-1
clone_size: -
v_call: TRBV5-8
cdr3_nt: TGTGCCAGCAGCTTGGACAGACTATTCGAGCAGTTCTTC
cdr3_aa: CASSLDRLFEQFF

d_call: TRBD1
j_call: TRBJ2-3
clone_size: few
v_call: TRBV2
cdr3_nt: TGTGCCAGCAGTGATGGGACAGGGTGGGTTCTTCAGTATTTT
cdr3_aa: CASSDGTGWVLQYF

d_call: -
j_call: TRBJ2-5
clone_size: -
v_call: TRBV12-5
cdr3_nt: TGTGCTAGTGGTTTGTCCCTCACAGGGAAGGAGACCCAGTACTTC
cdr3_aa: CASGLSLTGKETQYF

d_call: TRBD2
j_call: TRBJ2-1
clone_size: few
v_call: TRBV7-7
cdr3_nt: TGTGCCAGCAGCGCCGGACTAGCGGGGGCAGGGTACAATGAGCAGTTCTTC
cdr3_aa: CASSAGLAGAGYNEQFF

d_call: -
j_call: TRBJ1-1
clone_size: -
v_call: TRBV6-6
cdr3_nt: TGTGCCAGCAGTTACCCAGGACAGATGAATCCTGAAGCTTTCTTT
cdr3_aa: CASSYPGQMNPEAFF

d_call: -
j_call: TRBJ2-5
clone_size: few
v_call: TRBV7-2
cdr3_nt: TGTGCCAGCAGCCCAGGTCCCTATGAGACCCAGTACTTC
cdr3_aa: CASSPGPYETQYF

d_call: -
j_call: TRBJ2-1
clone_size: -
v_call: TRBV11-3
cdr3_nt: TGTGCCAGCAGCTTAGGGGCGACGGCCTACAATGAGCAGTTCTTC
cdr3_aa: CASSLGATAYNEQFF

d_call: -
j_call: TRBJ2-3
clone_size: few
v_call: TRBV6-1
cdr3_nt: TGTGCCAGCAAAAAGACGGGGGCTCTTAGGGATACGCAGTATTTT
cdr3_aa: CASKKTGALRDTQYF

d_call: -
j_call: TRBJ1-2
clone_size: few
v_call: TRBV13
cdr3_nt: TGTGCCAGCAGCTTATTCCGGACAGCTGGAAACTATGGCTACACCTTC
cdr3_aa: CASSLFRTAGNYGYTF

d_call: -
j_call: TRBJ2-7
clone_size: few
v_call: TRBV18
cdr3_nt: TGTGCCAGCTCGTCGGGGGATTACGAGCAGTACTTC
cdr3_aa: CASSSGDYEQYF

d_call: -
j_call: TRBJ1-3
clone_size: -
v_call: TRBV6-6
cdr3_nt: TGTGCCAGCAGCCTTACAGGGTTCGGAAACACCATATATTTT
cdr3_aa: CASSLTGFGNTIYF

d_call: TRBD2
j_call: TRBJ2-1
clone_size: few
v_call: TRBV7-6
cdr3_nt: TGTGCCAGCAGCTCCGACCTCGGGGGGGGTTACAATGAGCAGTTCTTC
cdr3_aa: CASSSDLGGGYNEQFF

d_call: -
j_call: TRBJ1-1
clone_size: few
v_call: TRBV10-3
cdr3_nt: TGTGCCATCCGGGGCCAGCAACGGAACACTGAAGCTTTCTTT
cdr3_aa: CAIRGQQRNTEAFF

d_call: -
j_call: TRBJ1-5
clone_size: -
v_call: TRBV27
cdr3_nt: TGTGCCAGCAGTTTAGTCTATAGCAATCAGCCCCAGCATTTT
cdr3_aa: CASSLVYSNQPQHF

d_call: TRBD2
j_call: TRBJ2-3
clone_size: -
v_call: TRBV9
cdr3_nt: TGTGCCAGCAGCTCGATTAGCGGGACAGATACGCAGTATTTT
cdr3_aa: CASSSISGTDTQYF

d_call: TRBD2
j_call: TRBJ2-3
clone_size: many
v_call: TRBV10-2
cdr3_nt: TGCGCCAGCAGTGAGCCCCTAGCGGGGGGGCCGACAGATACGCAGTATTTT
cdr3_aa: CASSEPLAGGPTDTQYF

d_call: -
j_call: TRBJ2-5
clone_size: -
v_call: TRBV5-4
cdr3_nt: TGTGCCAGCAGCTTGGGACTAGGAGGGTATGAGACCCAGTACTTC
cdr3_aa: CASSLGLGGYETQYF

d_call: TRBD2
j_call: TRBJ2-5
clone_size: few
v_call: TRBV11-2
cdr3_nt: TGTGCCAGCAGCTCCCTTGGGCGGGGGACCCAAGAGACCCAGTACTTC
cdr3_aa: CASSSLGRGTQETQYF

d_call: -
j_call: TRBJ1-3
clone_size: few
v_call: TRBV20-1
cdr3_nt: TGCAGTGCTAGAGGTGGAAACACCATATATTTT
cdr3_aa: CSARGGNTIYF

d_call: -
j_call: TRBJ2-5
clone_size: -
v_call: TRBV4-1
cdr3_nt: TGCGCCAGCAGTCAGCAGGGATTCAAAGAGACCCAGTACTTC
cdr3_aa: CASSQQGFKETQYF

d_call: -
j_call: TRBJ1-3
clone_size: -
v_call: TRBV7-2
cdr3_nt: TGTGCCAGCAGCCGTCGGGTGGGGTTTGGAAACACCATATATTTT
cdr3_aa: CASSRRVGFGNTIYF

d_call: -
j_call: TRBJ2-3
clone_size: -
v_call: TRBV7-9
cdr3_nt: TGTGCCAGCAGCTATAGACAGTCCACAGATACGCAGTATTTT
cdr3_aa: CASSYRQSTDTQYF

d_call: TRBD1
j_call: TRBJ2-7
clone_size: -
v_call: TRBV4-2
cdr3_nt: TGTGCCAGCAGCCAAGATTTTCATGGCGGGACAGGGGTTGGGGAGCAGTACTTC
cdr3_aa: CASSQDFHGGTGVGEQYF

d_call: -
j_call: TRBJ1-2
clone_size: -
v_call: TRBV9
cdr3_nt: TGTGCCAGCAGCGTGACCGGGAACTATGGCTACACCTTC
cdr3_aa: CASSVTGNYGYTF

d_call: -
j_call: TRBJ1-4
clone_size: few
v_call: TRBV4-3
cdr3_nt: TGCGCCAGCAGTCCAGCTGGTGAAAAACTGTTTTTT
cdr3_aa: CASSPAGEKLFF

d_call: -
j_call: TRBJ2-3
clone_size: -
v_call: TRBV4-3
cdr3_nt: TGCGCCAGCAGCCAGGAACCCGGCAACACAGATACGCAGTATTTT
cdr3_aa: CASSQEPGNTDTQYF

d_call: -
j_call: TRBJ1-5
clone_size: many
v_call: TRBV23-1
cdr3_nt: TGCGCGATCAGACATCAGCCCCAGCATTTT
cdr3_aa: CAIRHQPQHF

d_call: -
j_call: TRBJ1-2
clone_size: few
v_call: TRBV14
cdr3_nt: TGTGCCAGCAGCCAATTGGGACAAGGGGCGGGTGGCTACACCTTC
cdr3_aa: CASSQLGQGAGGYTF

d_call: TRBD1
j_call: TRBJ2-1
clone_size: -
v_call: TRBV4-3
cdr3_nt: TGCGCCAGCAGCCAAGCTACGTCTGGGCAGGGGGCCTACAATGAGCAGTTCTTC
cdr3_aa: CASSQATSGQGAYNEQFF

d_call: TRBD1
j_call: TRBJ2-3
clone_size: -
v_call: TRBV2
cdr3_nt: TGTGCCAGTAAAGGGGGCATGAACACAGATACGCAGTATTTT
cdr3_aa: CASKGGMNTDTQYF

d_call: TRBD1
j_call: TRBJ1-4
clone_size: once
v_call: TRBV25-1
cdr3_nt: TGTGCCAGCCGCCACAGGGGATGGACTAATGAAAAACTGTTTTTT
cdr3_aa: CASRHRGWTNEKLFF

d_call: -
j_call: TRBJ2-1
clone_size: -
v_call: TRBV18
cdr3_nt: TGTGCCAGCTCACCACCCGATGGGGTTTCCTACAATGAGCAGTTCTTC
cdr3_aa: CASSPPDGVSYNEQFF

d_call: TRBD2
j_call: TRBJ2-1
clone_size: few
v_call: TRBV5-6
cdr3_nt: TGTGCCAGCAGCTGGACTAGTTTTGGTGACAATGAGCAGTTCTTC
cdr3_aa: CASSWTSFGDNEQFF

d_call: TRBD2
j_call: TRBJ2-2
clone_size: -
v_call: TRBV11-3
cdr3_nt: TGTGCCAGCAGCCCATTTAGCGGGAGAGAGGAGCTGTTTTTT
cdr3_aa: CASSPFSGREELFF

d_call: TRBD1
j_call: TRBJ1-2
clone_size: few
v_call: TRBV7-7
cdr3_nt: TGTGCCAGCAGCTTAGCGATGACAGGGGCTGGCTACACCTTC
cdr3_aa: CASSLAMTGAGYTF

d_call: -
j_call: TRBJ2-4
clone_size: many
v_call: TRBV5-4
cdr3_nt: TGTGCCAGCAGCTTGTCAGGGCCAAACATTCAGTACTTC
cdr3_aa: CASSLSGPNIQYF